The present TCR beta chain was sequenced within a study of post-analysis software for immune sequencing data. Unique molecular identifiers were built into the TCR beta cDNA libraries. TCRdb called the PCR reads again in MiXCR, with one record for every CDR3 protein. The sample has 150,000 to 200,000 distinct CDR3 sequences, 35% to 40% seen once. General study points: F measure clustering grouped samples strongly by preparation batch. Among multiple sclerosis patients, normalized Chao1 diversity was significantly below that of controls. In patients, about 5 TRBV segments were more frequent than in controls, with TRBV5-6, TRBV5-1 and TRBV20-1 among them.

Germline CDR1 and CDR2: LGHNA and YNFKEQ. Trimming removed 0 bases at V and 0 bases at J, with 3 bases between. This CDR3 has 14 residues. At least ten counts were recorded for this clonotype. Its antigen is as yet unknown. The sample in question was blood, obtained after autologous hematopoietic stem cell transplantation. V and J are TRBV4-2 and TRBJ2-1; D not resolved. The receptor was isolated from a girl between 5 and 17 years old with multiple sclerosis. The CDR3 here is CASSQDSSYNEQFF. The CDR3 nucleotides read TGTGCCAGCAGCCAAGATAGCTCCTACAATGAGCAGTTCTTC.